This passage covers 13 T cell receptor beta chains from one sample sequenced in a study of T cells in Graves' hyperthyroidism and ophthalmopathy. The CDR3 regions of TCR beta were amplified from RNA transcripts. An initial round of RT-PCR targeting the TCR CDR3 relied on the HTBI primer set. A single record per CDR3 protein comes from TCRdb applying MiXCR to the multiplex PCR reads. The sample has more than 550,000 distinct CDR3 sequences, 17% seen once; the top ten hold about 16%. Material: blood. These receptors all stem from a man aged 50-59 years with Graves' hyperthyroidism.

This clonotype was observed many times. The chain recombines TRBV27 with TRBJ2-6; D gene ambiguous. This CDR3 has 18 amino acids. Trimming took off 2 bases at V and 0 bases at J, with 14 bases between the two ends. The germline gives CDR1 MNHEY, CDR2 SMNVEV (reference sequence). CDR3 region: CASSLTAEIRSGANVLTF. In nucleotides, the CDR3 is TGTGCCAGCAGTTTAACGGCGGAGATCCGCTCTGGGGCCAACGTCCTGACTTTC.

This clonotype came up many times. The chain carries TRBV5-6 and TRBJ1-1, with D uncertain. CDR1 is SGHDT, CDR2 YYEEEE, per germline. Trimming removed 3 bases at V and 1 base at J, with 7 bases between. The CDR3 has 13 residues. The CDR3 bases are TGTGCCAGCAGCTGGACTCCGAACACTGAAGCTTTCTTT. Translating it yields CASSWTPNTEAFF.

Concerning this clonotype itself: A much larger clone differs by one base, so this may be a read error. This sequence joins TRBV28 and TRBJ2-7; the D gene is possibly TRBD2 (6 bases). V lost 2 bases, J lost 0 bases, and 14 bases lay in between. Germline CDR1 and CDR2: MDHEN and SYDVKM. This CDR3 has 16 amino acids. Here the CDR3 reads CASSLHRERGSYEQYF. The CDR3 DNA reads as TGTGCCAGCAGTTTACACCGGGAGAGGGGCTCCTACGAGCAGTACTTC.

The gene calls are TRBV28 and TRBJ2-7; 14 bases align to TRBD2. Germline lookup yields CDR1 MDHEN and CDR2 SYDVKM. The CDR3 consists of 16 residues. V was pared by 7 bases and J by 4 bases, with 9 bases of the junction left unmatched. The CDR3 DNA reads as TGTGCCAGCAATAAACCCGGGACTAGCGGGAGTTACGAGCAGTACTTC. The encoded protein is CASNKPGTSGSYEQYF. Looking up the rest from reference TRBV28 and TRBJ2-7 gives the full variable domain: DVKVTQSSRYLVKRTGEKVFLECVQDMDHENMFWYRQDPGLGLRLIYFSYDVKMKEKGDIPEGYSVSREKKERFSLILESASTNQTSMYLCASNKPGTSGSYEQYFGPGTRLTVT.

The rearrangement links TRBV20-1 to TRBJ2-3; D ambiguous. V shed 1 base and J shed 0 bases, with 17 bases lying between them. The CDR3 length is 17 residues. Germline CDR1 and CDR2: DFQATT and SNEGSKA (reference sequence). The CDR3 DNA reads as TGCAGTGCTAGAGGCTTCCCGCTATCCCCTAGCACAGATACGCAGTATTTT. Its protein is CSARGFPLSPSTDTQYF.

There are a few counts of this clonotype. The chain carries TRBV6-2 or TRBV6-3 and TRBJ1-2; D gene unclear. The V gene's germline CDR1 is MNHEY and CDR2 SVGEGT. This CDR3 comprises 12 residues. V was shortened by 8 bases and J by 6 bases, with 13 bases between the two germline ends. This chain's CDR3 is CASSAGGDGYTF. In DNA form, the CDR3 reads TGTGCCAGCTCTGCCGGCGGCGATGGCTACACCTTC.

Only a few counts were recorded for this clonotype. The chain carries TRBV5-1 and TRBJ1-1; no definite D call. The germline V gene has CDR1 SGHRS and CDR2 YFSETQ. Trimming cost V 5 bases and J 4 bases, with 15 bases left between them. The CDR3 has 14 amino acids. The chain's CDR3 is CASSLRGEITEAFF. For the CDR3, the DNA is TGCGCCAGCAGTCTGCGTGGGGAAATCACTGAAGCTTTCTTT. Variable domain in full (rest from reference TRBV5-1 and TRBJ1-1): KAGVTQTPRYLIKTRGQQVTLSCSPISGHRSVSWYQQTPGQGLQFLFEYFSETQRNKGNFPGRFSGRQFSNSRSEMNVSTLELGDSALYLCASSLRGEITEAFFGQGTRLTVV.

Ten or more counts support this clonotype. The rearrangement links TRBV10-3 to TRBJ1-6; D is possibly TRBD1 (6 bases). Looked up from germline, CDR1 is ENHRY and CDR2 is SYGVKD. The CDR3 loop spans 15 amino acids. The V gene lost 3 bases and the J gene lost 8 bases, with 14 bases spanning the gap. CDR3 sequence reads: CAISERGSADSPLHF. The DNA for the CDR3 is TGTGCCATCAGTGAAAGGGGGTCGGCGGATTCACCCCTCCACTTT.

There are many counts of this clonotype. The V gene is TRBV20-1, the J gene TRBJ2-7, with TRBD2 as a possible D gene (6 bases). Germline V gene sequence: CDR1 DFQATT, CDR2 SNEGSKA (reference sequence). V gave up 3 bases and J gave up 0 bases, with 15 bases separating them. The CDR3 has 15 residues. The CDR3 loop is CSASGTGVSSYEQYF. DNA for the CDR3: TGCAGTGCTAGCGGGACGGGGGTGAGCTCCTACGAGCAGTACTTC.

The chain joins TRBV18 to TRBJ2-7; 8 bases are shared with TRBD2. V shed 2 bases, J shed 1 base, and the junction held 7 bases outside the gene matches. The CDR3 loop spans 16 amino acids. The V gene's germline CDR1 is KGHSH and CDR2 LQKENI. CDR3 nucleotide sequence: TGTGCCAGCTCACCAATCCTAGCGGGTGGATCCTACGAGCAGTACTTC. Translation gives CASSPILAGGSYEQYF.

At least ten counts were recorded for this clonotype. The V and J genes are TRBV11-2 and TRBJ2-3, with 9 bases matching TRBD2. The CDR3 sequence is 17 residues long. The germline V gene encodes CDR1 SGHAT and CDR2 FQNNGV. The trim removed 5 bases at V and 5 bases at J, leaving 14 bases unmatched. The CDR3 region is CASSVRVGGRAVDTQYF. CDR3 sequence (DNA): TGTGCCAGCAGCGTTAGGGTCGGCGGGAGGGCCGTAGATACGCAGTATTTT.

This clonotype turned up a few times. This rearrangement joins TRBV7-9 to TRBJ2-2; D might be TRBD1 (6 bases). Trimming removed 11 bases from V and 3 bases from J, with 16 bases in between. This CDR3 comprises 14 residues. CDR1 SEHNR and CDR2 FQNEAQ come from the germline V gene (reference sequence). The CDR3 region has the DNA TGTGCCTCTTGTAGGGGGTTTGACACCGGGGAGCTGTTTTTT. Amino acids: CASCRGFDTGELFF.

The rearrangement joins TRBV12-3 or TRBV12-4 to TRBJ1-5; D gene uncertain. Trimming took off 5 bases at V and 7 bases at J, with 12 bases between the two ends. The CDR3 loop spans 13 amino acids. The CDR3 spells CASSEGNRQPQHF. CDR3 bases: TGTGCCAGCAGTGAAGGGAATAGACAGCCCCAGCATTTT.